This entry is about one T cell receptor beta chain. Its antigen remains unidentified. The sample comes from a study of molecular identifiers for immune sequencing clone quantification. On the study more broadly: Replicate experiments took RNA from 20,000 or 100,000 naive CD8 cells, divided it five ways and sequenced four. Study-level findings and limits: Among approximately 1 million naive cells, as was reported, spiked Jurkat TCR RNA from one cell was detectable.

V was shortened by 5 bases and J by 3 bases, with 19 bases between the two germline ends. This CDR3 spans 17 amino acids. From germline, CDR1 is SGHVS and CDR2 FQNEAQ. TCRdb reprocessed the PCR reads with MiXCR, giving one entry per CDR3 protein. The sample holds approximately 320,000 distinct CDR3 sequences, about 23% seen once. The receptor's source is a human donor in good health. Some libraries in this study had Jurkat cell RNA spiked in. The genes are TRBV7-8 and TRBJ2-2; D gene uncertain. The sample consisted of naive CD8+ T cells from blood, with Jurkat cell RNA spiked in. Noted subset: FACS-sorted CD8+CD4-CCR7+CD45RA+ naive T cells. CDR3 nucleotide sequence: TGTGCCAGCAGCACCCGACAAGAGGAATCCGACACCGGGGAGCTGTTTTTT. Translation gives CASSTRQEESDTGELFF.